Listed here are 32 T cell receptor beta chains from one sample, sequenced in a study of T cells in Graves' hyperthyroidism and ophthalmopathy. The investigators amplified TCR beta CDR3 regions from RNA transcripts. First-round RT-PCR targeting the TCR CDR3 was performed with the HTBI primer set. TCRdb reprocessed the multiplex PCR reads with MiXCR, giving one entry per CDR3 protein. This sample yields hundreds of thousands of distinct CDR3 sequences, of which roughly 15% are seen a single time; about an eighth belongs to the top ten. Sequencing was carried out using blood. The receptors were sampled from a woman aged 45-60 years with Graves' ophthalmopathy.

The CDR3 spells CASSQEDRGYTEAFF. The CDR3 DNA reads TGCGCCAGCAGCCAGGAAGACAGGGGGTATACTGAAGCTTTCTTT. This rearrangement joins TRBV4-3 to TRBJ1-1; 9 bases are a match to TRBD1. V gave up 3 bases and J gave up 5 bases; unmatched junction bases: 7. CDR3 length: 15 amino acids. Germline CDR1 reads LGHNA; CDR2 reads YSLEER.

This rearrangement joins TRBV19 to TRBJ2-3; D call uncertain. CDR3 size: 14 residues. V was clipped by 7 bases and J by 2 bases, with 13 bases between them. The germline CDR1 and CDR2 sequences are LNHDA and SQIVND (reference sequence). The CDR3 DNA reads TGTGCCAGTACTCCTCCTCAGAACACAGATACGCAGTATTTT. It codes for CASTPPQNTDTQYF.

The V and J genes are TRBV6-1 and TRBJ2-3; TRBD2 aligns across 7 bases. Trimming took 7 bases from V and 1 from J; bases not matched to a gene: 8. The CDR3 spans 15 residues. In germline, CDR1 is MNHNS, CDR2 SASEGT. The CDR3 loop reads CASNRLADRTDTQYF. CDR3 coding DNA: TGTGCCAGCAATCGACTAGCCGATCGCACAGATACGCAGTATTTT.

This clonotype has a count of ten or more. The V and J genes are TRBV11-2 and TRBJ2-7, with unresolved D. V was cut by 0 bases and J by 3 bases, with 3 bases left in between. This CDR3 contains 12 residues. Germline V gives CDR1 SGHAT, CDR2 FQNNGV. CDR3 sequence reads: CASSLEVYEQYF. Here the CDR3 DNA reads TGTGCCAGCAGCTTAGAGGTCTACGAGCAGTACTTC.

The J gene is TRBJ2-7, the V gene TRBV25-1; 11 nucleotides align to TRBD1. Germline-derived CDR1 and CDR2 are MGHDK and SYGVNS. This CDR3 region has 13 residues. With 7 bases clipped from V and 6 bases from J, the junction kept 5 bases outside the gene matches. The CDR3 sequence: CASIGQGAREQYF. CDR3 nucleotide sequence: TGTGCCAGCATTGGACAGGGGGCGCGCGAGCAGTACTTC.

This clonotype was detected many times. V usage is TRBV5-1 and J usage is TRBJ2-1; possibly TRBD2 for D (6 bases). V was pared by 6 bases and J by 4 bases, with 14 bases between. Per the germline V gene, CDR1 is SGHRS and CDR2 is YFSETQ. The CDR3 length is 14 residues. CDR3 nucleotide sequence: TGCGCCAGCAACCCAACCGGGACTTACAATGAGCAGTTCTTC. Translating gives CASNPTGTYNEQFF.

This clonotype was seen only a few times. The rearrangement joins TRBV20-1 to TRBJ1-2, with a possible D match to TRBD1 (5 bases). This CDR3 region has 17 residues. The ends were cut back, 1 base at V and 4 bases at J, with 22 bases in the middle. CDR1 DFQATT and CDR2 SNEGSKA come from the germline V gene (reference sequence). The DNA for the CDR3 is TGCAGTGCTAGAGTTCGTAATTCGGAAAGGGGCGGCTATGGCTACACCTTC. Translation gives CSARVRNSERGGYGYTF.

In its sample, this clonotype was seen many times. The V gene is TRBV20-1, the J gene TRBJ1-3, with D unresolved. Trimming took off 0 bases at V and 0 bases at J, with 9 bases between the two ends. This CDR3 has 15 amino acids. The germline gives CDR1 DFQATT, CDR2 SNEGSKA (reference sequence). CDR3 region: CSARDRRISGNTIYF. In DNA form, the CDR3 reads TGCAGTGCTAGAGATCGTCGAATCTCTGGAAACACCATATATTTT.

This clonotype was seen ten or more times. The rearrangement joins TRBV28 to TRBJ2-1; the D is unclear. Germline CDR1 reads MDHEN; CDR2 reads SYDVKM. The CDR3 has 14 amino acids. Trimming stripped 6 bases from V and 1 base from J, with 10 bases between. CDR3 sequence reads: CASRASSSYNEQFF. The CDR3 nucleotides are TGTGCCAGCAGGGCCTCCAGTTCCTACAATGAGCAGTTCTTC.

Many counts were recorded for this clonotype. An end of the junction differs from the germline gene, which may be a read error. The chain has TRBV27 and TRBJ1-1, with 8 positions matching TRBD1. The length of the CDR3 is 15 residues. Germline lookup yields CDR1 MNHEY and CDR2 SMNVEV (reference sequence). DNA of the CDR3: TGTGCCAGCAGTCTATCGGGACAGGACTCTCTGCGAGCTTTCTTT. It yields the protein CASSLSGQDSLRAFF.

This clonotype was seen at least ten times. V is TRBV5-1 and J is TRBJ2-7, with D possibly called TRBD1 or TRBD2 (5 bases each). The CDR3 consists of 14 residues. V dropped 4 bases and J dropped 5 bases, with 16 bases sitting between them. Looked up from germline, CDR1 is SGHRS and CDR2 is YFSETQ. This chain's CDR3 is CASSPGQLGDEQYF. The CDR3 nucleotides are TGCGCCAGCAGCCCCGGACAACTCGGGGACGAGCAGTACTTC.

J is TRBJ1-2 and V is TRBV4-1; possibly TRBD1 for D (6 bases). The CDR3 is 14 amino acids. V was cut by 1 base and J by 5 bases, with 11 bases left in between. Germline V gene data show CDR1 as MGHRA and CDR2 as YSYEKL. CDR3 sequence: CASSQVGTRYGYTF. CDR3 sequence (DNA): TGCGCCAGCAGCCAAGTAGGGACAAGGTATGGCTACACCTTC.

This clonotype has ten or more counts. J is TRBJ2-7 and V is TRBV27; TRBD1 matches 7 bases. The germline gives CDR1 MNHEY, CDR2 SMNVEV (reference sequence). J lost 0 bases, V lost 4 bases, and 3 bases had no gene match. The CDR3 loop spans 14 amino acids. The DNA for the CDR3 is TGTGCCAGCAGTTACCGGGACAGCTCCTACGAGCAGTACTTC. This gives the protein CASSYRDSSYEQYF.

This clonotype was counted between two and nine times. The rearrangement uses TRBV28 and TRBJ2-2; D gene ambiguous. Germline assignment: CDR1 MDHEN and CDR2 SYDVKM. V was clipped by 2 bases and J by 1 base, with 17 bases between them. This CDR3 is 18 amino acids long. CDR3 sequence: CASSLRHPRTLNTGELFF. CDR3 DNA: TGTGCCAGCAGTTTAAGACACCCGCGTACCCTGAACACCGGGGAGCTGTTTTTT.

This clonotype appeared many times. The V gene is TRBV7-2, the J gene TRBJ2-7; TRBD2 agrees at 11 bases. J was trimmed by 3 bases and V by 6 bases; bases with no gene match: 4. This CDR3 has 14 amino acids. The germline V gene encodes CDR1 SGHTA and CDR2 FQGNSA. The chain's CDR3 is CASRQTSGNYEQYF. The DNA of the CDR3 is TGTGCCAGCAGACAGACTAGCGGGAACTACGAGCAGTACTTC.

This clonotype has at least ten counts. The chain couples TRBV5-1 to TRBJ2-1; 10 positions match TRBD2. The V gene's germline CDR1 is SGHRS and CDR2 YFSETQ. The CDR3 spans 14 residues. The ends lost 4 bases at V and 12 bases at J; junction bases unmatched: 10. This chain's CDR3 is CASSAGTSERLQFF. CDR3 coding DNA: TGCGCCAGCAGCGCTGGGACTAGCGAACGGTTGCAGTTCTTC.

The rearrangement uses TRBV6-1 and TRBJ1-6; no definite D call. CDR1 MNHNS and CDR2 SASEGT come from the germline V gene. The ends were cut back, 10 bases at V and 0 bases at J, with 22 bases in the middle. CDR3 length: 18 amino acids. The CDR3 DNA is TGTGCCACCTCACCCTCTTCTCCGGGAAGCTCCTATAATTCACCCCTCCACTTT. Protein: CATSPSSPGSSYNSPLHF.

The chain joins TRBV7-9 to TRBJ1-2; no clear D gene. Germline lookup yields CDR1 SEHNR and CDR2 FQNEAQ (reference sequence). Trimming removed 7 bases from V and 1 base from J, with 19 bases in between. The CDR3 extends over 16 amino acids. This CDR3 reads CASTISDRFDNYGYTF. Written as DNA, the CDR3 is TGTGCCAGCACCATATCGGATAGGTTTGATAACTATGGCTACACCTTC.

In this sample, this clonotype turned up a few times. This chain connects TRBV20-1 to TRBJ2-5, with D perhaps TRBD2 (5 bases). Germline CDR1 reads DFQATT; CDR2 reads SNEGSKA (reference sequence). The CDR3 is 15 amino acids. The ends were cut back, 0 bases at V and 5 bases at J, with 16 bases in the middle. For the CDR3, the DNA is TGCAGTGCTAGAGATCGGGTGGGAGCCGCGGAGACCCAGTACTTC. Amino acid sequence: CSARDRVGAAETQYF.

The CDR3 here is CASSIHPDSNYGYTF. Here the CDR3 DNA reads TGTGCCAGCAGTATACATCCGGACAGTAACTATGGCTACACCTTC. V gene TRBV28 combines with J gene TRBJ1-2; possibly TRBD1 for D (6 bases). The ends were cut back, 5 bases at V and 1 base at J, with 14 bases in the middle. The CDR3 has 15 residues. Germline V gene lookup returns CDR1 MDHEN and CDR2 SYDVKM.

This rearrangement joins TRBV25-1 to TRBJ2-5; D might be TRBD1 (5 bases). The germline V gene has CDR1 MGHDK and CDR2 SYGVNS. Between the trimmed V and J ends, which lost 7 bases and 1 base, there was a span of 10 bases. This CDR3 has 13 residues. In nucleotides, the CDR3 is TGTGCCAGCACTCAGGGCGCCCAAGAGACCCAGTACTTC. This translates into CASTQGAQETQYF. Variable domain in full (rest from reference TRBV25-1 and TRBJ2-5): EADIYQTPRYLVIGTGKKITLECSQTMGHDKMYWYQQDPGMELHLIHYSYGVNSTEKGDLSSESTVSRIRTEHFPLTLESARPSHTSQYLCASTQGAQETQYFGPGTRLLVL.

The chain has TRBV9 and TRBJ2-2, with 10 bases aligning to TRBD2. Germline V gene lookup returns CDR1 SGDLS and CDR2 YYNGEE. This CDR3 spans 15 amino acids. With 4 bases clipped from V and 2 bases from J, the junction kept 2 bases outside the gene matches. CDR3 sequence reads: CASSSSGGNTGELFF. CDR3 in DNA: TGTGCCAGCAGCTCTAGCGGGGGAAACACCGGGGAGCTGTTTTTT.

This clonotype showed up many times. The chain recombines TRBV7-8 with TRBJ2-1, with unresolved D. Between the trimmed V and J ends, which lost 5 bases and 10 bases, there was a span of 15 bases. CDR3 length: 13 residues. Germline-derived CDR1 and CDR2 are SGHVS and FQNEAQ. The CDR3 loop reads CASSPRPDGEQFF. CDR3 nucleotides: TGTGCCAGCAGCCCACGACCAGATGGGGAGCAGTTCTTC.

This clonotype was seen repeatedly, ten times or more. J is TRBJ1-2 and V is TRBV2; D remains unclear. Germline CDR1 is SNHLY and CDR2 is FYNNEI. The CDR3 is 13 amino acids. Trimming took off 4 bases at V and 1 base at J, with 7 bases between the two ends. This CDR3 is CASSVGNNYGYTF. The CDR3 DNA is TGTGCCAGCAGTGTCGGTAATAACTATGGCTACACCTTC.

The gene calls are TRBV14 and TRBJ2-7; no clear D gene. The CDR3 spans 16 residues. V was pared by 1 base and J by 2 bases, with 15 bases between. Germline V gene lookup returns CDR1 SGHDN and CDR2 FVKESK. This chain's CDR3 is CASSQGRRAVPYEQYF. As DNA, the CDR3 is TGTGCCAGCAGCCAAGGTAGAAGAGCAGTCCCCTACGAGCAGTACTTC.

This sequence joins TRBV6-1 and TRBJ2-1, with D unresolved. This CDR3 comprises 15 residues. Trimming removed 5 bases at V and 0 bases at J, with 11 bases between. Germline assignment: CDR1 MNHNS and CDR2 SASEGT. The CDR3 spells CASSRVRSSYNEQFF. CDR3 DNA: TGTGCCAGCAGTAGAGTTAGGAGCTCCTACAATGAGCAGTTCTTC.

The gene calls are TRBV24-1 and TRBJ2-2, with 11 bases that match TRBD1. The V gene end was trimmed by 6 bases and the J gene end by 7 bases; junction bases not matched to a gene: 3. The CDR3 contains 14 residues. The germline V gene has CDR1 KGHDR and CDR2 SFDVKD. CDR3 in DNA: TGTGCCACCAGTTGGACAGGGGGCAACGGGGAGCTGTTTTTT. It specifies CATSWTGGNGELFF.

This clonotype appeared a few times. With a much larger clone just one base away, this may be a read error. This sequence joins TRBV3-1 and TRBJ2-2; D gene unclear. This CDR3 contains 15 residues. Germline V gene data show CDR1 as LGHDT and CDR2 as YNNKEL (reference sequence). The CDR3 DNA is TGTGCCAGCGGCCAAGTTTACGGGCTAGCCGGGGAGCTGTTTTTT. Translating gives CASGQVYGLAGELFF.

This clonotype showed up many times. The chain employs TRBV28 and TRBJ2-4, with a tentative D call TRBD2 (6 bases). Per the germline V gene, CDR1 is MDHEN and CDR2 is SYDVKM. V shed 3 bases and J shed 0 bases, with 15 bases lying between them. This CDR3 is built from 17 residues. This CDR3 reads CASSLGGLELAKNIQYF. The CDR3 bases are TGTGCCAGCAGTTTGGGGGGACTGGAACTAGCCAAAAACATTCAGTACTTC.

On this clonotype itself: A much larger clone differs by one base, so this may be a read error. The chain couples TRBV6-1 to TRBJ1-1; D is perhaps TRBD1 (6 bases). The V end lost 3 bases, the J end lost 0 bases, and 11 bases lay between the germline ends. CDR1 and CDR2 (germline): MNHNS, SASEGT. CDR3 length: 15 residues. The DNA for the CDR3 is TGTGCCAGCAGTGACGACAGGTTAATGAACACTGAAGCTTTCTTT. Its translation is CASSDDRLMNTEAFF.

Concerning this clonotype itself: One end of the junction does not line up with germline, which may come from a read error. The chain couples TRBV24-1 to TRBJ1-5, with a possible D match to TRBD1 (5 bases). The CDR3 runs to 15 residues. Germline V CDR1 and CDR2: KGHDR, SFDVKD. The CDR3 loop reads CATSDRDGGTQPLYF. CDR3 nucleotides: TGTGCCACCAGTGACCGGGACGGAGGGACCCAGCCCCTGTATTTT.

This clonotype occurred many times. The rearrangement links TRBV6-1 to TRBJ2-1; 7 bases are shared with TRBD1. V shed 9 bases and J 9 bases; nucleotides not matched to a gene: 11. The germline CDR1 and CDR2 sequences are MNHNS and SASEGT. The CDR3 sequence is 13 residues long. CDR3 DNA: TGTGCCAGTCGATCCAAGGGGGCCGGTGAGCAGTTCTTC. Its translation: CASRSKGAGEQFF.